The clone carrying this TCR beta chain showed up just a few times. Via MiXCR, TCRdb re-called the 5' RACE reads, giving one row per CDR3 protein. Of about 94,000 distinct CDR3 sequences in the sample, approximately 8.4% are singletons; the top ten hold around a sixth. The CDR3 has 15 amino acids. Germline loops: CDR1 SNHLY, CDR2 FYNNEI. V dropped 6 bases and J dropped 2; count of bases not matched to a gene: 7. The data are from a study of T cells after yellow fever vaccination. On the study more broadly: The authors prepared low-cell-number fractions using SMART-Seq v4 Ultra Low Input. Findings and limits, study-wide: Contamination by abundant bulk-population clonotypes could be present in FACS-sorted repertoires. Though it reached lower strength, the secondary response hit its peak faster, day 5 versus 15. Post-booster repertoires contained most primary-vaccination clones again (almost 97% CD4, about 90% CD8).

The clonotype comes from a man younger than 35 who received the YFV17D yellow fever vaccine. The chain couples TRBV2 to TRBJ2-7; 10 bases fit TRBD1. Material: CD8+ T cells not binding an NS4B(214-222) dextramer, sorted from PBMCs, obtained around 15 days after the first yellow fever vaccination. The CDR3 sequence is CASRKTGGDPYEQYF. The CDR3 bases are TGTGCCAGCAGAAAGACAGGGGGCGATCCCTACGAGCAGTACTTC.